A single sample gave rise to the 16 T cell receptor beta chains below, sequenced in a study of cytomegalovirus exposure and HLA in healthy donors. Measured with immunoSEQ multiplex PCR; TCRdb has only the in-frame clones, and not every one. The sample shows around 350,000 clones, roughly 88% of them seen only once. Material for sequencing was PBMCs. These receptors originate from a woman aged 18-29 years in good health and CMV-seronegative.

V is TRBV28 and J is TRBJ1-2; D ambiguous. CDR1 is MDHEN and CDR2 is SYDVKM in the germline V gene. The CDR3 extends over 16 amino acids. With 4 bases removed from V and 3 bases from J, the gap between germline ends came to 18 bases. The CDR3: CASSSLGSRGDYGYTF. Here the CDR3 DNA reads TGTGCCAGCAGTTCCCTAGGGAGTCGGGGTGACTATGGCTACACCTTC.

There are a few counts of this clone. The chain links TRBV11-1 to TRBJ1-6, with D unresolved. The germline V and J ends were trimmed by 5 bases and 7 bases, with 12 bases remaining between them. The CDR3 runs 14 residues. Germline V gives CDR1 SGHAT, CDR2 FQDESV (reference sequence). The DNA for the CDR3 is TGTGCCAGCAGCAAGAGGACGGGGAATTCACCCCTCCACTTT. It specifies CASSKRTGNSPLHF.

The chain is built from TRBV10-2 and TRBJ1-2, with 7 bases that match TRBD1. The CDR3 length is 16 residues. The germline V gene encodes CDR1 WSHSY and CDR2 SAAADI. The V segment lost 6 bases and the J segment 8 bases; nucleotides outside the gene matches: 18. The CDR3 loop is CASRGDYQTGEKGYTF. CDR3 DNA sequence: TGCGCCAGCAGAGGCGATTATCAAACAGGGGAAAAAGGCTACACCTTC.

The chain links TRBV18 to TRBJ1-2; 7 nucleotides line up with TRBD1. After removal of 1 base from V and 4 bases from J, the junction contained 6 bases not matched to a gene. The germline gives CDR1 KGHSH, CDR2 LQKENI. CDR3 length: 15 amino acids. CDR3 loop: CASSPQGARGYGYTF. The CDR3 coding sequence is TGTGCCAGCTCACCACAGGGGGCTCGGGGCTATGGCTACACCTTC.

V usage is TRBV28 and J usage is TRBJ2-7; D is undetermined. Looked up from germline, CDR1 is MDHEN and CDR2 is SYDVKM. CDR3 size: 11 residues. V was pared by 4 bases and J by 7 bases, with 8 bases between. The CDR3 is CASSSPLEQYF. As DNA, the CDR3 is TGTGCCAGCAGTTCCCCCTTGGAGCAGTACTTC.

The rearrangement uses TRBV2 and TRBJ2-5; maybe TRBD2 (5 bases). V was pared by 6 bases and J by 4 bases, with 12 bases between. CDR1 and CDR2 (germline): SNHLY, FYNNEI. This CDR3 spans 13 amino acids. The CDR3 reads CASRAGRRETQYF. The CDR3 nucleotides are TGTGCCAGCAGGGCGGGCCGGAGAGAGACCCAGTACTTC.

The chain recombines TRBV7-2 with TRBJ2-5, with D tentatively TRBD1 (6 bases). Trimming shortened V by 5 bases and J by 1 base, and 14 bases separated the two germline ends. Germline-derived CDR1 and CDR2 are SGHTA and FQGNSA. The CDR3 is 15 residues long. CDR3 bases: TGTGCCAGCAGCCCTAGCTGGACAGCCCAAGAGACCCAGTACTTC. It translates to CASSPSWTAQETQYF.

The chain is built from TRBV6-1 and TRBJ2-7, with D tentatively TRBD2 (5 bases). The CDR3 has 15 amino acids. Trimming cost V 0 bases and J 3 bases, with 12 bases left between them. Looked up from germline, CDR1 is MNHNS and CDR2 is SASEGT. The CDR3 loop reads CASSEARVGLYEQYF. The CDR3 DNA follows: TGTGCCAGCAGTGAAGCGCGGGTCGGACTCTACGAGCAGTACTTC.

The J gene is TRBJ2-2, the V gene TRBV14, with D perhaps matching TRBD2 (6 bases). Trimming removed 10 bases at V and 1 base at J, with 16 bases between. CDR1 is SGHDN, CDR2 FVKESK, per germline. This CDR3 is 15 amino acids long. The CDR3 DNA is TGTGCCAACGATTCCGGGACTCTGAACACCGGGGAGCTGTTTTTT. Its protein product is CANDSGTLNTGELFF.

CDR3 DNA: TGTGCCAGCAGTTTATTAAGTATGGGACAGGAGTCCTACGAGCAGTACTTC. It codes for CASSLLSMGQESYEQYF. V gene TRBV28 combines with J gene TRBJ2-7; TRBD1 matches 8 bases. After removal of 1 base from V and 1 base from J, the junction contained 9 bases not matched to a gene. The CDR3 runs to 17 residues. CDR1 MDHEN and CDR2 SYDVKM come from the germline V gene.

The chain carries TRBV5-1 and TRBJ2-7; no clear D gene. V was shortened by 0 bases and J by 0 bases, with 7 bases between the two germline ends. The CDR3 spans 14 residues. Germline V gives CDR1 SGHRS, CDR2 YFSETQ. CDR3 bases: TGCGCCAGCAGCTTGGCTGGCAGCTCCTACGAGCAGTACTTC. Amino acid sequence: CASSLAGSSYEQYF.

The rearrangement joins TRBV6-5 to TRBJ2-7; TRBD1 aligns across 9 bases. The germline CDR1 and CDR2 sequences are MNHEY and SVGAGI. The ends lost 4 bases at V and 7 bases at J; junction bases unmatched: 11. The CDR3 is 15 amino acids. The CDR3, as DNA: TGTGCCAGCAGTTCTCTTACACAGGGGGCAAGGGAGCAGTACTTC. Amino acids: CASSSLTQGAREQYF.

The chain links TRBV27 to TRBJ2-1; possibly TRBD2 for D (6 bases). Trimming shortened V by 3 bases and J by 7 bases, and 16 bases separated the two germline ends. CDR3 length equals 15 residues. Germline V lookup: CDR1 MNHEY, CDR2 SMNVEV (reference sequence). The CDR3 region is CASSFGGGSGNEQFF. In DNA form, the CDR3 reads TGTGCCAGCAGTTTCGGTGGGGGGTCCGGGAATGAGCAGTTCTTC.

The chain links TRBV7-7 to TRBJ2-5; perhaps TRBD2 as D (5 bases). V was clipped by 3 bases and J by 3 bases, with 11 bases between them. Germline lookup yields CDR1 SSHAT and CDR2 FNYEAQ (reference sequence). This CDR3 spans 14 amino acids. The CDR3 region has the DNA TGTGCCAGCAGCTTGTACGGGATGGAAGAGACCCAGTACTTC. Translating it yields CASSLYGMEETQYF.

The CDR3 DNA is TGTGCCAGTAGTAGGGAGGGGACGGCATCCTACGAGCAGTACTTC. Its protein is CASSREGTASYEQYF. V gene TRBV19 combines with J gene TRBJ2-7, with 7 bases matching TRBD2. Germline V gene data show CDR1 as LNHDA and CDR2 as SQIVND (reference sequence). Trimming at V came to 4 bases and at J to 1 base, leaving 7 bases not matched to a gene. The CDR3 runs 15 residues. The full variable domain, completed using reference TRBV19 and TRBJ2-7, is DGGITQSPKYLFRKEGQNVTLSCEQNLNHDAMYWYRQDPGQGLRLIYYSQIVNDFQKGDIAEGYSVSREKKESFPLTVTSAQKNPTAFYLCASSREGTASYEQYFGPGTRLTVT.

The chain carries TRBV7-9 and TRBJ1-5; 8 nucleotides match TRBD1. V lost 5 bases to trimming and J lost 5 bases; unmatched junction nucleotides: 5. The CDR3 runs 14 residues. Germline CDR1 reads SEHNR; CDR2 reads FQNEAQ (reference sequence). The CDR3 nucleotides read TGTGCCAGCAGCCGGACAGGGTTTGATCAGCCCCAGCATTTT. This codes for CASSRTGFDQPQHF. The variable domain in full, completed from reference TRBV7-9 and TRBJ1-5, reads DTGVSQNPRHKITKRGQNVTFRCDPISEHNRLYWYRQTLGQGPEFLTYFQNEAQLEKSRLLSDRFSAERPKGSFSTLEIQRTEQGDSAMYLCASSRTGFDQPQHFGDGTRLSIL.